Below, one T cell receptor beta chain is given with its context. Its specificity is not known. Several immunoSEQ plates held equal portions of the genomic DNA taken from each subset. Repertoires were generated with immunoSEQ multiplex PCR, while TCRdb's copy carries only in-frame clones and drops some. The table records about 490,000 clones, around 80% of them present only once. Healthy HIV-negative adults with no recent acute infections or vaccinations were recruited as donors. This sample stems from a study of shared clonotypes between healthy human individuals. Germline CDR1 SGHRS, CDR2 YFSETQ. The V gene lost 4 bases and the J gene lost 1 base, with 10 bases spanning the gap. The CDR3 contains 14 residues. Study observations and caveats: Owing to a small donor count, the genetic and exposure-history diversity represented was limited.

The V and J genes are TRBV5-1 and TRBJ2-3; D ambiguous. This receptor was taken from a woman in her forties in good health. Some clones in this sample may be carry-over from other donors' samples. The specimen was PBMCs. As DNA, the CDR3 is TGCGCCAGCAGCACCGACAAACGCACAGATACGCAGTATTTT. As protein: CASSTDKRTDTQYF.